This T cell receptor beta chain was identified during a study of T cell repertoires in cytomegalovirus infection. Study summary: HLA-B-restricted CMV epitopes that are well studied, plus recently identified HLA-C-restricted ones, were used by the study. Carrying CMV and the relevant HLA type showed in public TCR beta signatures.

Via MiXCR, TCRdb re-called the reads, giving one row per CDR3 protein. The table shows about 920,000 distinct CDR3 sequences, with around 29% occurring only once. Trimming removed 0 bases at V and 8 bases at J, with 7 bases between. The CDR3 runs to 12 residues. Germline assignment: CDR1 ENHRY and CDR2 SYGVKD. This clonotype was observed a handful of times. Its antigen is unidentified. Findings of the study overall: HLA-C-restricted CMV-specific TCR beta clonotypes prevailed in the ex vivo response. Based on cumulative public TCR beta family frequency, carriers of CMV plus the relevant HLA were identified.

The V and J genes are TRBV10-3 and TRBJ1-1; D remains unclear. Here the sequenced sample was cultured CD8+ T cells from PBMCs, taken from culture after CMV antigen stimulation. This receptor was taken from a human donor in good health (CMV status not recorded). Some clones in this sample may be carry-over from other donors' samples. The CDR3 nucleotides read TGTGCCATCAGTGAGTCCTATATAGAAGCTTTCTTT. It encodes CAISESYIEAFF.